Only a few counts were recorded for the clone carrying this T cell receptor beta chain. Its antigen is as yet unknown. Of the isolated RNA, all was reverse transcribed, and so the sequenced material was expressed TCRB transcripts. The study sequenced naive, central memory and regulatory T cell samples to an average of about 3.8 million reads. Libraries were prepared by immunoSEQ multiplex PCR; TCRdb keeps only in-frame clonotypes and omits some of them. This repertoire shows hundreds of thousands of clones, over 11% found once; its top ten account for 0.015% to 0.02%. The data belong to a study of beta chain features in type 1 diabetes. This CDR3 contains 16 residues. The V end was cut by 3 bases, the J end by 0 bases, with 14 bases between. CDR1 is KGHSH and CDR2 is LQKENI in the germline V gene. Study results and limitations: TCRB CDR3s were moderately but significantly shorter in Type 1 diabetes patients in all four CD4+ subsets.

The V call is TRBV18, the J call TRBJ2-5, with D possibly matching TRBD2 (5 bases). The sequenced material came from naive CD4+ T cells from blood. This TCR derives from a man under 40 with type 1 diabetes. Here the CDR3 reads CASSPEAGPYQETQYF. The CDR3 DNA reads TGTGCCAGCTCACCGGAGGCAGGCCCATACCAAGAGACCCAGTACTTC.